This TCR beta chain was profiled in a study of cytomegalovirus exposure and HLA in healthy donors. Findings and caveats of the study: Researchers catalogued 160 or so TCR beta chains as cytomegalovirus-associated.

About this clone itself: Its antigen is currently unknown.

Sequencing used immunoSEQ multiplex PCR; TCRdb keeps in-frame clones, though not all of them. The data contain about 170,000 clones, 95% to 96% of them singletons. Trimming removed 4 bases from V and 1 base from J, with 8 bases in between. CDR3 length equals 14 residues. Germline V lookup: CDR1 MNHEY, CDR2 SMNVEV (reference sequence). The source material was PBMCs. The chain combines TRBV27 with TRBJ1-5, with a tentative D call TRBD1 (5 bases). The clonotype was recovered from a woman under 30 in good health and CMV-seronegative. Written as DNA, the CDR3 is TGTGCCAGCAGTTCCTACAGGAGCAATCAGCCCCAGCATTTT. It encodes CASSSYRSNQPQHF.